These 21 T cell receptor beta chains were sequenced from one sample in a study of T-cell memory formation after mild COVID-19. TCRdb reprocessed the 5' RACE reads with MiXCR, giving one entry per CDR3 protein. The sample has under 300,000 distinct CDR3 sequences; about a sixth are singletons. Sequenced material: PBMCs or a T cell subset sorted from them (not recorded which). Receptors were obtained from a man aged 18 to 35 who had mild COVID-19 (a few samples of this study predate the infection). Cell type and time point are not known.

V gene TRBV28 combines with J gene TRBJ2-1; TRBD2 agrees at 7 bases. The CDR3 length is 14 residues. Germline assignment: CDR1 MDHEN and CDR2 SYDVKM. After removal of 4 bases from V and 8 bases from J, the junction contained 8 bases not matched to a gene. CDR3 nucleotide sequence: TGTGCCAGCAGTTCGGATGGACTAGTCTATGAGCAGTTCTTC. Its protein product is CASSSDGLVYEQFF.

This clonotype was detected many times. The J gene is TRBJ2-7, the V gene TRBV7-3, with 9 bases matching TRBD1. The ends lost 5 bases at V and 8 bases at J; junction bases unmatched: 7. The length of the CDR3 is 13 residues. CDR1 is SGHTA and CDR2 is FQGTGA in the germline V gene. The CDR3 here is CASSPGQGSKQYF. CDR3 bases: TGTGCCAGCAGCCCTGGACAGGGGAGTAAGCAGTACTTC.

This clonotype occurred a few times. The chain couples TRBV5-4 to TRBJ2-3; D is possibly TRBD2 (5 bases). Trimming took off 4 bases at V and 8 bases at J, with 11 bases between the two ends. Germline V gene lookup returns CDR1 SGHNT and CDR2 YYREEE (reference sequence). The CDR3 covers 12 residues. CDR3 DNA sequence: TGTGCCAGCAGCCCCGTGGCGGGTACGCAGTATTTT. Protein product: CASSPVAGTQYF.

At least ten counts were recorded for this clonotype. This chain connects TRBV4-3 to TRBJ2-5; either TRBD1 or TRBD2 may fit D (5 bases each). This CDR3 spans 15 amino acids. The V gene lost 0 bases and the J gene lost 5 bases, with 13 bases spanning the gap. Germline V gene data show CDR1 as LGHNA and CDR2 as YSLEER. CDR3 DNA sequence: TGCGCCAGCAGCCAAGAGAGGGGTGGAGAGGAGACCCAGTACTTC. Its translation: CASSQERGGEETQYF.

This clonotype appeared a few times. The chain has TRBV9 and TRBJ2-7; 7 positions match TRBD1. V shed 0 bases, J shed 3 bases, and the junction held 6 bases outside the gene matches. This CDR3 has 15 amino acids. Germline lookup yields CDR1 SGDLS and CDR2 YYNGEE. The CDR3 loop is CASSVGTGDIYEQYF. In nucleotides, the CDR3 is TGTGCCAGCAGCGTAGGGACAGGCGATATCTACGAGCAGTACTTC.

This chain connects TRBV7-9 to TRBJ1-4; D ambiguous. CDR3 length: 15 residues. CDR1 and CDR2 from the germline V gene are SEHNR and FQNEAQ (reference sequence). V lost 2 bases to trimming and J lost 6 bases, with 13 bases between them. CDR3 in amino acids: CASSLIPGGDEKLFF. As DNA, the CDR3 is TGTGCCAGCAGCTTAATTCCGGGCGGGGATGAAAAACTGTTTTTT.

V is TRBV29-1 and J is TRBJ2-7, with 8 bases aligning to TRBD2. CDR3 length: 14 residues. The J segment lost 2 bases and the V segment lost 7 bases, leaving 10 bases of the junction unmatched. The germline V gene encodes CDR1 SQVTM and CDR2 ANQGSEA. CDR3 in DNA: TGCAGCGCCCTTCACCCGGGGGGGACCTACGAGCAGTACTTC. It yields the protein CSALHPGGTYEQYF.

This clonotype came up a few times. The V gene is TRBV7-9, the J gene TRBJ1-1; D is uncertain. This CDR3 has 14 amino acids. Germline-derived CDR1 and CDR2 are SEHNR and FQNEAQ (reference sequence). Trimming removed 1 base at V and 3 bases at J, with 9 bases between. The CDR3 bases are TGTGCCAGCAGCTTAGGAAGGAGCGACACTGAAGCTTTCTTT. Protein product: CASSLGRSDTEAFF.

The chain combines TRBV7-9 with TRBJ2-4; D perhaps matches TRBD2 (6 bases). Between the trimmed V and J ends, which lost 5 bases and 8 bases, there was a span of 16 bases. CDR3 length: 14 amino acids. CDR1 and CDR2 (germline): SEHNR, FQNEAQ (reference sequence). In DNA form, the CDR3 reads TGTGCCAGCAGCGCGGCAGGCGGGGTTGACATTCAGTACTTC. Translated, it gives CASSAAGGVDIQYF.

The chain joins TRBV7-3 to TRBJ1-1; weak D call: TRBD1 (6 bases). The CDR3 covers 15 residues. Germline V CDR1 and CDR2: SGHTA, FQGTGA. V gave up 5 bases and J gave up 1 base, with 14 bases separating them. The CDR3: CASSLYAGANTEAFF. In DNA, the CDR3 is TGTGCCAGCAGCCTCTATGCGGGGGCGAACACTGAAGCTTTCTTT.

CDR3 region: CASLPAGCSYEQYV. DNA of the CDR3: TGTGCCAGCCTACCAGCGGGGTGCTCCTACGAGCAGTACGTC. The chain recombines TRBV21-1 with TRBJ2-7; TRBD2 is taken as the D call from the table, unchecked against the DNA. TRBV21-1 is annotated as a pseudogene. CDR3 length: 14 residues.

There are a few counts of this clonotype. The chain couples TRBV14 to TRBJ2-7; 7 positions match TRBD2. This CDR3 contains 13 residues. Germline V gives CDR1 SGHDN, CDR2 FVKESK. V trimming: 1 base; J trimming: 7 bases; junction bases outside the gene matches: 4. This chain's CDR3 is CASSQAGGSEQYV. The CDR3 coding sequence is TGTGCCAGCAGCCAAGCCGGGGGGTCGGAGCAGTACGTC.

This clonotype came up a few times. V is TRBV9 and J is TRBJ2-7; TRBD1 matches 10 bases. V was clipped by 3 bases and J by 6 bases; unmatched bases: 9. Germline CDR1 is SGDLS and CDR2 is YYNGEE. The CDR3 spans 15 residues. The CDR3 bases are TGTGCCAGCAGCGACGGGGGGACAGGGGCGTCCGAGCAGTACTTC. It is translated as CASSDGGTGASEQYF.

V and J are TRBV4-3 and TRBJ2-1, with D hard to call. V was cut by 1 base and J by 9 bases, with 10 bases left in between. The CDR3 covers 13 residues. CDR1 and CDR2 (germline): LGHNA, YSLEER. The CDR3 protein is CASSQVGLGEQFF. DNA of the CDR3: TGCGCCAGCAGCCAAGTGGGGTTGGGTGAGCAGTTCTTC.

The gene calls are TRBV4-1 and TRBJ2-3, with D tentatively TRBD2 (6 bases). The CDR3 totals 17 residues. Trimming took off 1 base at V and 6 bases at J, with 20 bases between the two ends. The germline CDR1 and CDR2 sequences are MGHRA and YSYEKL. The chain's CDR3 is CASSQGIAAPLRDTQYF. The CDR3 DNA follows: TGCGCCAGCAGCCAAGGGATAGCGGCGCCCCTCCGGGATACGCAGTATTTT.

The J gene is TRBJ2-5, the V gene TRBV10-1, with TRBD2 matching over 10 bases. CDR3 size: 14 residues. The V gene's germline CDR1 is WNHNN and CDR2 SYGVQD (reference sequence). After removal of 7 bases from V and 5 bases from J, the junction contained 7 bases not matched to a gene. The CDR3 sequence: CASTQRGGPETQYF. In nucleotides, the CDR3 is TGCGCCAGCACCCAGCGGGGGGGCCCTGAGACCCAGTACTTC.

A few counts support this clonotype. CDR3 nucleotides: TGTGCCAGCAGCTTCGTGGCAGGGGGCGAAGCTTTCTTT. Encoded protein: CASSFVAGGEAFF. This chain uses TRBV7-9 with TRBJ1-1; TRBD1 aligns across 8 bases. The ends lost 3 bases at V and 8 bases at J; junction bases unmatched: 5. This CDR3 contains 13 residues. CDR1 SEHNR and CDR2 FQNEAQ come from the germline V gene (reference sequence).

This clonotype has a handful of counts. The chain joins TRBV20-1 to TRBJ1-5; D call uncertain. This CDR3 region has 14 residues. V was trimmed by 1 base and J by 4 bases, leaving 11 bases between them. Looked up from germline, CDR1 is DFQATT and CDR2 is SNEGSKA (reference sequence). Here the CDR3 DNA reads TGCAGTGCTAGAGGGGGAGGCCTAAATCAGCCCCAGCATTTT. It yields the protein CSARGGGLNQPQHF.

This clonotype has more than one count but fewer than ten. This chain connects TRBV5-1 to TRBJ2-2, with D perhaps TRBD2 (5 bases). Germline V gene data show CDR1 as SGHRS and CDR2 as YFSETQ. This CDR3 contains 15 residues. The ends were cut back, 1 base at V and 4 bases at J, with 11 bases in the middle. CDR3 coding DNA: TGCGCCAGCAGCTTGCAGGTGGGGAGCACCGGGGAGCTGTTTTTT. Translated, it gives CASSLQVGSTGELFF.

The chain recombines TRBV24-1 with TRBJ2-1; perhaps TRBD1 as D (6 bases). The V end was cut by 7 bases, the J end by 7 bases, with 13 bases between. The CDR3 extends over 13 amino acids. Per the germline V gene, CDR1 is KGHDR and CDR2 is SFDVKD. The CDR3 nucleotides read TGTGCCACCAGGGGGGCGACGGCGAATGAGCAGTTCTTC. Protein product: CATRGATANEQFF.

This chain links TRBV24-1 with TRBJ2-2; TRBD2 is a possible D gene (6 bases). The V gene lost 5 bases and the J gene lost 4 bases, with 19 bases spanning the gap. Germline lookup yields CDR1 KGHDR and CDR2 SFDVKD. The CDR3 consists of 17 residues. CDR3 sequence: CATSGPPLGTATGELFF. CDR3 in DNA: TGTGCCACCAGTGGTCCCCCTCTAGGGACTGCCACCGGGGAGCTGTTTTTT.